This record concerns one T cell receptor (beta chain) sequence. This clonotype was counted a few times. No antigen is known for it. It has no much larger one-base neighbor in the sample; base qualities were not kept. These data are taken from a study of CD8+CD57+ T cells in acquired aplastic anemia (dated 2018 in TCRdb). Context from the whole study: A mean of 3.2 ug of DNA, ranging from about 0.2 to 27.4 ug, was extracted from sorted CD4+ and CD8+ cells. A CD8+CD57+ expansion meant a frequency higher than the mean frequency seen in healthy subjects. Overall study results and their limits: CD8+ Simpson's diversity did not differ significantly between patients and healthy controls (P=0.060). Although 25 to 30 CD8+ CDR3 sequences were shared by patients and controls, these sequences appeared highly expressed in patients and within the immunodominant clones of patients.

Patients chosen for sequencing had shown expansion of CD8+CD57+ cells by flow cytometry. Severe acquired aplastic anemia was diagnosed in all patients according to International Study of Aplastic Anemia and Agranulocytosis and Camitta criteria. No patient had received any therapy when blood was sampled. In the study, sorted CD4+ and CD8+ blood T cells from patients with severe aplastic anemia and from healthy subjects underwent deep sequencing of TCR repertoires. Patients were enrolled in the USA under clinicaltrials.gov protocols 00001620, 01623167, 00001397, 00071045, 00081523 and 00961064. Ficoll-Paque density gradient centrifugation was used to isolate peripheral blood mononuclear cells. Before DNA extraction, CD4+ and CD8+ T cells were sorted by FACS or by magnetic beads. Genomic DNA served as template for TCR beta VDJ combination and CDR3 sequence profiling. An Illumina HiSeq 2000 was the platform used for TCR repertoire sequencing. As for how the authors treated the data: Repertoires were assessed using TRBV/TRBJ rearrangement plots, CDR3 size and DJ length profiles, and Simpson's diversity index. The most abundant DNA sequence in the deep sequencing data was defined as the immunodominant clone. CDR3 amino acid sequences were checked for sharing between subjects and were compared against published repertoires and the VDJdb database. TCRdb reran the public reads through fastp at Q25 and MiXCR, keeping productive beta chains. Entries are consolidated by CDR3 protein sequence, retaining the most common genes and DNA. In this record, the V and J calls reflect TCRdb's handling and not the investigators' own analysis. Recorded for this sample are about half a million distinct CDR3 sequences; under 40% of them occurred a single time. The ten largest clonotypes hold roughly 0.89% of the sample.

Based on the germline V gene (reference sequence), the CDR1 and CDR2 sequences are DFQATT and SNEGSKA. V sheds 7 bases and J sheds 3 bases, leaving 12 bases between their ends. The CDR3, cysteine through phenylalanine, is 12 amino acids long. Here the CDR3 DNA is all that survives: 36 bases in frame from base 1. The TCR sequence derives from a human donor with aplastic anemia. The V gene is TRBV20-1 and the J gene is TRBJ2-5; TRBD1 is perhaps the D gene, given 5 matching bases. The sequencing input was sorted CD4+, CD8+, or CD8+CD57+ T cells (not recorded which) from PBMCs. The CDR3 sequence is CSVTGREETQYF. The sequence in DNA is TGCAGTGTCACAGGCCGCGAAGAGACCCAGTACTTC.